The clone carrying this TCR beta chain was picked up a small number of times. Its antigen is as yet unknown. The CDR3 is 15 residues long. V was clipped by 3 bases and J by 0 bases, with 9 bases between them. CDR1 is SNHLY, CDR2 FYNNEI, per germline. This entry is derived from a study of identical twins. Study-wide results and limits: Weaker excess twin sharing was observed in beta out-of-frame sequences. Recombination models fit unrelated individuals' TCR alpha sharing but underestimated twins'.

A single record per CDR3 protein comes from TCRdb applying MiXCR to the 5' RACE reads. The data contain fewer than 250,000 distinct CDR3 sequences, around 7.6% of them singletons. The same data also went into a second study, on yellow fever vaccine responses in identical twins. As reported in that work: Reportedly, twins showed a vaccine T cell response that looked partly convergent and partly personalized.

The chain recombines TRBV2 with TRBJ2-1; D call uncertain. This sequence was found in a woman aged 18 to 35 in good health. The sequenced material came from CD8+ T cells sorted from blood. The CDR3 region is CASSETPSSYNEQFF. The CDR3 DNA is TGTGCCAGCAGTGAGACACCGAGCTCCTACAATGAGCAGTTCTTC. Full variable domain (missing parts from reference TRBV2 and TRBJ2-1): EPEVTQTPSHQVTQMGQEVILRCVPISNHLYFYWYRQILGQKVEFLVSFYNNEISEKSEIFDDQFSVERPDGSNFTLKIRSTKLEDSAMYFCASSETPSSYNEQFFGPGTRLTVL.